The next 20 T cell receptor beta chains were all read from a single sample in a study of T cells in women clearing cervical HPV infection. The protocol was immunoSEQ multiplex PCR, while the TCRdb copy is restricted to in-frame clones and leaves out a portion. The sample table includes fewer than 50,000 clones. The sequencing sample was made of blood buffy coat. Every receptor here comes from a woman aged 18 to 75 with a cervical HPV16 infection that either progressed to CIN3+ or cleared (not recorded which).

Points on this clone: Read coverage stops 3 residues before the CDR3 terminus; the germline J gene supplies the remainder. This chain connects TRBV5-6 to TRBJ2-3; D is perhaps TRBD1 (5 bases). There are 13 residues in the CDR3. Germline lookup yields CDR1 SGHDT and CDR2 YYEEEE. The germline V and J ends were trimmed by 1 base and 3 bases, with 6 bases remaining between them. CDR3 DNA, as far as it was read: TGTGCCAGCAGCTTGCAGGGAACAGATACG. This sequence encodes CASSLQGTDT. The complete CDR3 sequence is CASSLQGTDTQYF.

Points on this clone: Coverage ceases 3 residues before the CDR3 finishes, and the germline J gene fills in the end. The chain links TRBV7-2 to TRBJ2-7, with 7 bases lining up with TRBD2. The CDR3 consists of 13 residues. Looked up from germline, CDR1 is SGHTA and CDR2 is FQGNSA. V was clipped by 5 bases and J by 4 bases; unmatched bases: 5. The CDR3 region is CASSQGLPYEQYF. The CDR3 bases that were read are TGTGCCAGCAGCCAGGGACTACCATACGAG.

Comments on this clone: From the germline J gene comes the end of the CDR3, since the read stops 3 residues before it. The V gene is TRBV20-1, the J gene TRBJ2-7; 7 bases fit TRBD1. Unmatched junction bases numbered 6, after V lost 5 bases and J lost 2 bases. There are 13 residues in the CDR3. In germline, CDR1 is DFQATT, CDR2 SNEGSKA (reference sequence). The CDR3: CSAGQGVAYEQYF. CDR3 DNA, as far as it was read: TGCAGTGCTGGGCAGGGGGTGGCCTACGAG.

As to this clone: The read terminates 3 residues before the CDR3 end, so the remaining end is supplied by the germline J gene. The chain couples TRBV7-9 to TRBJ1-1; tentative D call: TRBD1 (5 bases). CDR1 and CDR2 (germline): SEHNR, FQNEAQ (reference sequence). Trimming cost V 5 bases and J 0 bases, with 13 bases left between them. The CDR3 spans 15 residues. The sequenced part of the CDR3 DNA is TGTGCCAGCAGCCCAACGGGGGTATTGAACACTGAA. Translating gives CASSPTGVLNTE. The full-length CDR3 reads as CASSPTGVLNTEAFF.

About this clone: The CDR3 end falls 3 residues outside the read, so it is completed with the germline J gene. The chain has TRBV28 and TRBJ1-1; no clear D gene. The length of the CDR3 is 13 residues. Germline values: CDR1 MDHEN, CDR2 SYDVKM. V lost 6 bases to trimming and J lost 1 base, with 9 bases between them. CDR3 sequence reads: CASSRGPNTEAFF. The sequenced CDR3 bases are TGTGCCAGCAGCCGCGGGCCGAACACTGAA.

Of note for this clone: From the germline J gene comes the end of the CDR3, since the read stops 3 residues before it. V usage is TRBV5-1 and J usage is TRBJ2-2; 8 positions agree with TRBD1. The CDR3 has 16 residues. CDR1 is SGHRS, CDR2 YFSETQ, per germline. V shed 3 bases, J shed 6 bases, and the junction held 10 bases outside the gene matches. The CDR3 sequence: CASSSVGTGIAGELFF. The DNA read from the CDR3 is TGCGCCAGCAGCTCTGTCGGGACAGGTATTGCCGGGGAG.

Worth noting for this clone: Read coverage stops 3 residues before the CDR3 terminus; the germline J gene supplies the remainder. This chain joins TRBV10-3 and TRBJ2-1; D uncertain. The germline gives CDR1 ENHRY, CDR2 SYGVKD. V was shortened by 3 bases and J by 0 bases, with 9 bases between the two germline ends. The length of the CDR3 is 15 residues. The CDR3 reads CAISDLDSSYNEQFF. The sequenced part of the CDR3 DNA is TGTGCCATCAGTGATCTAGATAGCTCCTACAATGAG.

About this clone: Other DNA sequences in the sample encode the same CDR3. The part of the CDR3 DNA that was read is TGTGCCAGTAGTATAAGGGACAGGGTAAATCAGCCC. It encodes CASSIRDRVNQP. The full CDR3 reads CASSIRDRVNQPQHF. The V gene is TRBV19, the J gene TRBJ1-5, with 9 positions matching TRBD1. The sequence runs out 3 residues before the end of the CDR3; the remainder is reconstructed from the germline J gene. The J segment lost 4 bases and the V segment lost 2 bases, leaving 3 bases of the junction unmatched. There are 15 residues in the CDR3. Germline-derived CDR1 and CDR2 are LNHDA and SQIVND (reference sequence).

On this clone itself: The CDR3 extends 3 residues past the end of the read, so its final part is completed from the germline J gene. This sequence joins TRBV27 and TRBJ2-7, with 7 bases that match TRBD1. Germline trimming cut 2 bases from V and 2 bases from J; bases unmatched to any gene: 3. Per germline, CDR1 MNHEY and CDR2 SMNVEV (reference sequence). This CDR3 has 14 residues. CDR3 DNA (partial): TGTGCCAGCAGTTTACCGGACAGGCCCTACGAG. It translates to CASSLPDRPYE. The whole CDR3 protein is CASSLPDRPYEQYF.

Concerning this clone itself: From the germline J gene comes the end of the CDR3, since the read stops 3 residues before it. This chain uses TRBV20-1 with TRBJ2-7; 13 positions match TRBD2. Per germline, CDR1 DFQATT and CDR2 SNEGSKA (reference sequence). The CDR3 sequence is 15 residues long. The trim removed 5 bases at V and 3 bases at J, leaving 7 bases unmatched. Incomplete CDR3 DNA: TGCAGTGCTGACAGGACTAGCGGGGGTATCTACGAG. Its protein is CSADRTSGGIYE. Given in full, the CDR3 is CSADRTSGGIYEQYF.

Comment on this clone: The CDR3 goes on 3 residues after the read ends, and that part is filled in from the germline J gene. The genes are TRBV5-1 and TRBJ2-3; 10 nucleotides line up with TRBD2. This CDR3 spans 16 amino acids. Germline loops: CDR1 SGHRS, CDR2 YFSETQ. Germline trimming cut 3 bases from V and 2 bases from J; bases unmatched to any gene: 6. The CDR3 sequence is CASSYSSGGNTDTQYF. The covered CDR3 bases are TGCGCCAGCAGCTACTCTAGCGGGGGCAACACAGATACG.

About this clone itself: The read ends 3 residues early relative to the CDR3; the germline J gene fills the gap. The chain uses TRBV14 and TRBJ2-5; a weak D match, TRBD2 (5 bases). Between the trimmed V and J ends, which lost 8 bases and 6 bases, there was a span of 13 bases. Germline CDR1 is SGHDN and CDR2 is FVKESK. This CDR3 has 12 amino acids. The covered CDR3 bases are TGTGCCAGCGGGGATGAGCGGCAGACC. The encoded protein is CASGDERQT. The CDR3 in full is CASGDERQTQYF. Full variable domain (rest looked up from reference TRBV14 and TRBJ2-5): EAGVTQFPSHSVIEKGQTVTLRCDPISGHDNLYWYRRVMGKEIKFLLHFVKESKQDESGMPNNRFLAERTGGTYSTLKVQPAELEDSGVYFCASGDERQTQYFGPGTRLLVL.

To note about this clone: The read ends 3 residues shy of where the CDR3 ends; the end is completed using the germline J gene. The V and J genes are TRBV5-4 and TRBJ2-7, with TRBD2 as a possible D gene (6 bases). Germline V gene data show CDR1 as SGHNT and CDR2 as YYREEE (reference sequence). The CDR3 sequence is 15 residues long. V gave up 4 bases and J gave up 3 bases, with 17 bases separating them. The CDR3 is CASSRDGGKIYEQYF. Incomplete CDR3 DNA: TGTGCCAGCAGCCGCGATGGCGGGAAGATCTACGAG. Full variable domain (outside the CDR3, taken from reference TRBV5-4 and TRBJ2-7): ETGVTQSPTHLIKTRGQQVTLRCSSQSGHNTVSWYQQALGQGPQFIFQYYREEENGRGNFPPRFSGLQFPNYSSELNVNALELDDSALYLCASSRDGGKIYEQYFGPGTRLTVT.

Turning to this clone: The CDR3 extends 3 residues past the end of the read, so its final part is completed from the germline J gene. The rearrangement joins TRBV20-1 to TRBJ1-2, with D perhaps matching TRBD1 (5 bases). V shed 3 bases and J shed 5 bases, with 10 bases lying between them. This CDR3 has 12 residues. Germline CDR1 is DFQATT and CDR2 is SNEGSKA (reference sequence). The CDR3 loop is CSASGGKYGYTF. The sequenced CDR3 bases are TGCAGTGCTAGCGGGGGAAAATATGGC.

For this clone: The read finishes 3 residues shy of the CDR3 end, and the germline J gene is used to complete it. This chain uses TRBV20-1 with TRBJ1-5; D is possibly TRBD1 (6 bases). V was cut by 1 base and J by 5 bases, with 18 bases left in between. The CDR3 is made up of 16 amino acids. CDR1 and CDR2 from the germline V gene are DFQATT and SNEGSKA (reference sequence). Partial CDR3 DNA: TGCAGTGCTAGAGGACGTAGGGGGGGAGGTTATCAGCCC. The encoded protein is CSARGRRGGGYQP. The entire CDR3 reads CSARGRRGGGYQPQHF.

Incomplete CDR3 DNA: TGTGCCAGTAGTATAGTAGTTAGGGGACAGTTAAATCAGCCC. Protein product: CASSIVVRGQLNQP. The complete CDR3 protein is CASSIVVRGQLNQPQHF. The V call is TRBV19, the J call TRBJ1-5, with 7 bases identical to TRBD1. The CDR3 end lies 3 residues beyond the end of the read and is filled in from the germline J gene. Losses at the gene ends were 1 base for V and 4 bases for J; bases not matched to a gene: 10. Germline V gene sequence: CDR1 LNHDA, CDR2 SQIVND (reference sequence). This CDR3 contains 17 residues.

About this clone itself: Sequencing ends 3 residues short of the CDR3 end; the germline J gene provides the rest. This rearrangement joins TRBV18 to TRBJ2-5; 9 bases are shared with TRBD1. Per the germline V gene, CDR1 is KGHSH and CDR2 is LQKENI. This CDR3 contains 14 residues. The trim removed 3 bases at V and 5 bases at J, leaving 4 bases unmatched. CDR3 in amino acids: CASSPTGGKETQYF. The CDR3 DNA, read in part, is TGTGCCAGCTCACCGACAGGGGGGAAGGAGACC.

Points on this clone: The read finishes 3 residues shy of the CDR3 end, and the germline J gene is used to complete it. This chain uses TRBV2 with TRBJ2-3; no reliable D call. This CDR3 contains 16 residues. Germline V lookup: CDR1 SNHLY, CDR2 FYNNEI. V was pared by 7 bases and J by 1 base, with 18 bases between. CDR3 region: CASTRKVAPGTDTQYF. The covered CDR3 bases are TGTGCCAGCACCAGGAAGGTGGCACCCGGCACAGATACG.

Concerning this clone: With the read ending 3 residues before the CDR3 end, the germline J gene is used to fill in that end. This chain joins TRBV5-1 and TRBJ1-1; perhaps TRBD1 as D (6 bases). CDR1 SGHRS and CDR2 YFSETQ come from the germline V gene. The CDR3 runs 14 residues. Trimming left V 2 bases short and J 5 bases short, with 13 bases between. The sequenced part of the CDR3 DNA is TGCGCCAGCAGCTTAGTACAGGGAGGGACTGAA. It encodes CASSLVQGGTE. The CDR3 in its entirety is CASSLVQGGTEAFF.

With respect to this clone: The read ends 3 residues early relative to the CDR3; the germline J gene fills the gap. The rearrangement uses TRBV30 and TRBJ1-1; tentatively, D is TRBD1 (5 bases). The CDR3 is made up of 12 amino acids. Germline V CDR1 and CDR2: GTSNPN, SVGIG (reference sequence). The CDR3 protein is CAWSPAGREAFF. CDR3 DNA (partial): TGTGCCTGGAGCCCTGCGGGGCGGGAG.